This TCR beta chain was found in a study of blood T cell repertoires in COVID-19 (dated by TCRdb to about 2020). Turning to the overall study: The collaborator samples originated in the United States, Italy and Spain and spanned the acute and convalescent phases of COVID-19. Samples were obtained from the ongoing ImmuneRACE study (first 160 participants) and from 1,254 subjects provided by 6 global collaborators. Where available, HLA class I and class II types were taken from metadata supplied by the sample provider and were not determined by assay-based typing. The sample metadata nearly always contained a de-identified subject ID, COVID-19 status, age in years and sex. The material from the prospective study consisted of cDNA or gDNA derived from T cells, B-cell-depleted T cells, or PBMCs. The dataset comprised deeply sampled blood TCRbeta repertoires from subjects exposed to, actively infected with, or recovered from COVID-19. The repertoires were released in a freely available public database intended as a resource for research on the immune response to SARS-CoV-2. Paper-wide results and their limitations: The quantity of clinical and demographic metadata differed by source and by participant and was supplied without curation.

Collaborating institutions collected whole blood in K2EDTA tubes following their own protocols. For TCRbeta analysis, collaborators shipped samples as frozen whole blood, isolated PBMCs, or DNA extracted from either of those sample types. With respect to this clone: Its antigen is still unknown. No quality values exist for individual bases; no much larger clone is one base distant.

The immunoSEQ Assay, a bias-controlled multiplex PCR, was used to amplify TCRbeta CDR3 regions from genomic DNA. As for how the authors treated the data: The number of nucleated cells in each sample was estimated by amplification of reference gene primers within the assay. To quantify the absolute abundance of each unique TCRbeta CDR3 rearrangement, sequence reads were collapsed and filtered. For each sample, productive Simpson clonality was calculated as the square root of Simpson's diversity index over productive rearrangements. The immuneACCESS repertoire file appears here via TCRdb, limited to in-frame rearrangements. These files lack a portion of the clones; in checked studies, under half of the deficit traces to unresolved V genes, and the cause of the others is not known. The DNA gave D and trimming, while V, J and clone size come from that table. The sample includes some 80,000 clones, with roughly 76% observed a single time. Around 20% of the sample lies in the top ten.

V is pared back by 0 bases and J by 6 bases, with 11 bases lying between the germline termini. The CDR3 covers 15 residues, taking in both the cysteine and the phenylalanine. The kept DNA is CDR3 alone, 45 bases in frame from the first base. CDR1 and CDR2, per the germline V gene, are SGHNT and YENEEA. This clonotype was sampled from a woman of 80 years or more with active or convalescent COVID-19. This chain is built from TRBV11-3 and TRBJ2-2, with a weak D call of TRBD1 (5 bases match). Source material: peripheral blood. The DNA reads TGTGCCAGCAGCTTAGATCAGCAGGGCTCCGGGGAGCTGTTTTTT. The translation is CASSLDQQGSGELFF. Extended through the reference TRBV11-3 and TRBJ2-2 proteins, this CDR3 yields the full variable domain: EAGVVQSPRYKIIEKKQPVAFWCNPISGHNTLYWYLQNLGQGPELLIRYENEEAVDDSQLPKDRFSAERLKGVDSTLKIQPAELGDSAVYLCASSLDQQGSGELFFGEGSRLTVL.